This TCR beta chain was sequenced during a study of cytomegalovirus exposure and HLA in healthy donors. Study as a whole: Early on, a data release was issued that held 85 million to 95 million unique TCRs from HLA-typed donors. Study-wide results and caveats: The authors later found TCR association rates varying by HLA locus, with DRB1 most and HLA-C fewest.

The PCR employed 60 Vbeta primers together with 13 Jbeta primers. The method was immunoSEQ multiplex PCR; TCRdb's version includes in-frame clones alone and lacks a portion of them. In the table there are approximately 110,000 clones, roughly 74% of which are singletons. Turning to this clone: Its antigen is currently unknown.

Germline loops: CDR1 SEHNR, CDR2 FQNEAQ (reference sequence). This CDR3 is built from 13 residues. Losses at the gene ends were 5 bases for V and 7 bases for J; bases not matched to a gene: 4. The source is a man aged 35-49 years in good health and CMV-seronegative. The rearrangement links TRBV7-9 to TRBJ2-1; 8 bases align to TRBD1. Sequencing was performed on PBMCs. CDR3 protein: CASSAGQGNEQFF. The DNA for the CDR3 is TGTGCCAGCAGCGCCGGACAGGGTAATGAGCAGTTCTTC.